This record looks at one T cell receptor beta chain sequence and its context. The antigen is not known. Profiled with immunoSEQ multiplex PCR; TCRdb holds only in-frame clones, not every one. The sample holds about 20,000 clones, approximately 70% seen once. This sample is drawn from a study of vaccination effects on CD4 cells after COVID-19. Expansion with viral peptide pools was applied to antigen-specific CD4+ T cells by the ViraFEST assay prior to sequencing. Following an approximately 11-day culture, CD4+ T cells were purified. The cohort was immunized with two doses of either the BNT162b2 or mRNA-1273 vaccine. CDR1 KGHDR and CDR2 SFDVKD come from the germline V gene. Trimming took off 4 bases at V and 4 bases at J, with 9 bases between the two ends. This CDR3 contains 14 residues.

The TCR sequence derives from a human donor who received a COVID-19 vaccine. The sequencing used CD4+ T cells from PBMCs cultured with HCoV-NL63 spike peptides, collected after COVID-19 vaccination. The chain recombines TRBV24-1 with TRBJ2-2; D is possibly TRBD2 (5 bases). This chain's CDR3 is CATSETGFTGELFF. CDR3 DNA: TGTGCCACCAGTGAAACGGGATTCACCGGGGAGCTGTTTTTT.